The 15 T cell receptor beta chains given below trace back to one sample, sequenced in a study of T cell repertoires in cytomegalovirus infection. TCRdb analysed the reads with MiXCR anew, one entry per CDR3 protein. In the table there are hundreds of thousands of distinct CDR3 sequences, 33% of which are singletons. Antigens of these TCRs are unknown. Sequenced here: cultured PBMCs, sampled from culture after CMV antigen stimulation. These receptors originate from a human donor in good health (CMV status not recorded). Some clones in this sample may be carry-over from other donors' samples.

V is TRBV7-6 and J is TRBJ1-1, with 7 bases identical to TRBD1. This CDR3 has 18 amino acids. CDR1 and CDR2 (germline): SGHVS, FNYEAQ. With V trimmed by 0 bases and J by 0 bases, 10 bases remained unmatched. The CDR3 region has the DNA TGTGCCAGCAGCTTAGCCGGGACAGAAGAAGGGATGAACACTGAAGCTTTCTTT. Its protein product is CASSLAGTEEGMNTEAFF.

There are a few counts of this clonotype. The chain employs TRBV7-9 and TRBJ2-2, with D possibly being TRBD1 (6 bases). The CDR3 length is 18 residues. Germline values: CDR1 SEHNR, CDR2 FQNEAQ (reference sequence). Trimming left V 4 bases short and J 0 bases short, with 18 bases between. The CDR3 nucleotides read TGTGCCAGCAGCTCGACAATTCTAGGACAGACGAACACCGGGGAGCTGTTTTTT. It codes for CASSSTILGQTNTGELFF.

This clonotype was counted between two and nine times. The CDR3 loop reads CASSQETGGIYEQYF. The CDR3 nucleotides read TGTGCCAGCAGCCAAGAGACAGGGGGTATCTACGAGCAGTACTTC. This sequence joins TRBV7-6 and TRBJ2-7, with TRBD1 matching 9 bases. J lost 3 bases, V lost 5 bases, and 8 bases had no gene match. CDR3 length: 15 amino acids. In germline, CDR1 is SGHVS, CDR2 FNYEAQ. The full variable domain, completed using reference TRBV7-6 and TRBJ2-7, is GAGVSQSPRYKVTKRGQDVALRCDPISGHVSLYWYRQALGQGPEFLTYFNYEAQQDKSGLPNDRFSAERPEGSISTLTIQRTEQRDSAMYRCASSQETGGIYEQYFGPGTRLTVT.

This clonotype has more than one count but fewer than ten. The chain recombines TRBV4-1 with TRBJ2-1; 8 bases line up with TRBD2. The germline V gene encodes CDR1 MGHRA and CDR2 YSYEKL. Trimming removed 0 bases from V and 9 bases from J; junction bases left unmatched: 13. The CDR3 covers 17 residues. CDR3 amino acids: CASSQDPGTSVFGEQFF. The CDR3 DNA is TGCGCCAGCAGCCAAGATCCGGGGACTAGTGTCTTCGGTGAGCAGTTCTTC.

The chain uses TRBV2 and TRBJ1-6; no firm D call. The CDR3 runs to 11 residues. Germline CDR1 reads SNHLY; CDR2 reads FYNNEI. The germline V and J ends were trimmed by 4 bases and 9 bases, with 4 bases remaining between them. Written as DNA, the CDR3 is TGTGCCAGCAGTGCGGGTTCACCCCTCCACTTT. It translates to CASSAGSPLHF.

The table lists this clonotype with a few counts. The V gene is TRBV4-1, the J gene TRBJ1-2; 9 bases line up with TRBD1. The V segment lost 4 bases and the J segment 5 bases; nucleotides outside the gene matches: 5. This CDR3 is built from 14 residues. Germline V gene lookup returns CDR1 MGHRA and CDR2 YSYEKL. This CDR3 reads CASSPGQGQYGYTF. In DNA form, the CDR3 reads TGCGCCAGCAGCCCCGGACAGGGGCAGTATGGCTACACCTTC.

This clonotype has a handful of counts. This chain joins TRBV20-1 and TRBJ2-2; D is undetermined. Trimming stripped 3 bases from V and 5 bases from J, with 10 bases between. The CDR3 has 13 amino acids. The germline V gene encodes CDR1 DFQATT and CDR2 SNEGSKA (reference sequence). In nucleotides, the CDR3 is TGCAGTGCTAGCGTTGATGGTACCGGGGAGCTGTTTTTT. It codes for CSASVDGTGELFF.

The V call is TRBV6-6, the J call TRBJ1-5; tentative D call: TRBD1 (6 bases). This CDR3 is built from 14 residues. V was trimmed by 2 bases and J by 6 bases, leaving 11 bases between them. The germline V gene has CDR1 MNHNY and CDR2 SVGAGI (reference sequence). DNA of the CDR3: TGTGCCAGCAGTTACGCAGGGGAGGTTCAGCCCCAGCATTTT. Translating it yields CASSYAGEVQPQHF.

The table lists this clonotype with a few counts. This sequence joins TRBV7-6 and TRBJ2-1; D remains unclear. V was pared by 5 bases and J by 8 bases, with 22 bases between. The V gene's germline CDR1 is SGHVS and CDR2 FNYEAQ. The CDR3 is 16 amino acids. The CDR3 sequence is CASSAPTGTGNHEQFF. The CDR3 DNA follows: TGTGCCAGCAGCGCTCCGACGGGTACGGGCAACCATGAGCAGTTCTTC.

The chain uses TRBV5-6 and TRBJ2-3; no reliable D call. The CDR3 contains 16 residues. Germline V gene data show CDR1 as SGHDT and CDR2 as YYEEEE. V was clipped by 0 bases and J by 2 bases, with 13 bases between them. This chain's CDR3 is CASSLDRAIITDTQYF. In DNA, the CDR3 is TGTGCCAGCAGCTTGGACCGGGCCATCATCACAGATACGCAGTATTTT.

At least ten counts were recorded for this clonotype. V usage is TRBV6-5 and J usage is TRBJ1-5; D gene uncertain. The CDR3 is made up of 19 amino acids. Looked up from germline, CDR1 is MNHEY and CDR2 is SVGAGI. The V gene lost 6 bases and the J gene lost 7 bases, with 31 bases spanning the gap. CDR3 in DNA: TGTGCCAGCAGACTACTTTTAGACACCCTTCGTTGTATCAAGCAGCCCCAGCATTTT. Translated, it gives CASRLLLDTLRCIKQPQHF.

In its sample, this clonotype was seen many times. The chain uses TRBV7-2 and TRBJ2-5; 9 bases are shared with TRBD1. Germline V gives CDR1 SGHTA, CDR2 FQGNSA. The CDR3 is made up of 16 amino acids. Unmatched junction bases numbered 7, after V lost 1 base and J lost 4 bases. The DNA of the CDR3 is TGTGCCAGCAGCTTAGTACAGGGGGCAGGCGGAGAGACCCAGTACTTC. Its protein product is CASSLVQGAGGETQYF.

This chain links TRBV27 with TRBJ2-1; D is undetermined. Germline CDR1 is MNHEY and CDR2 is SMNVEV (reference sequence). The V and J ends lost 3 bases and 7 bases respectively, with 10 bases between them. This CDR3 region has 13 residues. The CDR3 loop is CASSLYPTNEQFF. As DNA, the CDR3 is TGTGCCAGCAGTTTGTACCCGACTAATGAGCAGTTCTTC.

In its sample, this clonotype was seen many times. J is TRBJ2-3 and V is TRBV7-2, with 10 positions matching TRBD2. Germline V lookup: CDR1 SGHTA, CDR2 FQGNSA. V trimming: 5 bases; J trimming: 1 base; junction bases outside the gene matches: 3. There are 15 residues in the CDR3. The DNA of the CDR3 is TGTGCCAGCAGCGCTAGCGGGAGTGGCACAGATACGCAGTATTTT. It specifies CASSASGSGTDTQYF.

In this sample, this clonotype turned up a few times. The chain is built from TRBV7-9 and TRBJ2-5, with TRBD2 matching over 9 bases. The CDR3 is 16 residues long. CDR1 and CDR2 (germline): SEHNR, FQNEAQ (reference sequence). After removal of 1 base from V and 2 bases from J, the junction contained 5 bases not matched to a gene. For the CDR3, the DNA is TGTGCCAGCAGCTTAGGGGTAGCGGGGGATCAAGAGACCCAGTACTTC. As protein: CASSLGVAGDQETQYF.